The clone carrying this T cell receptor beta chain came up a few times. Its antigen remains unknown. This sample was included in a study of Ad26.COV2.S vaccination and SARS-CoV-2 variants. Study-level background: The donor belonged to the COV1001 Ad26.COV2.S trial arm. Once, or twice with 56 days between doses, Ad26.COV2.S was given intramuscularly. Overall study findings and caveats: Overall T cell responses may have been underestimated by the analyses of TCR breadth and depth.

Method: immunoSEQ multiplex PCR; TCRdb's copy keeps in-frame clones and lacks some. The sample includes some 330,000 clones, roughly nine tenths of them seen just once. The sample's treatment: some 20 received Ad26.COV2.S at low or high dose, single or two shots; 5 received placebo; per-sample allocation not given. Day 63 following the first vaccine or placebo injection was when the samples were taken. This material consisted of peripheral blood, taken in a trial of Ad26.COV2.S vaccine versus placebo. The TCR sequence derives from a person aged 18-65 years who received the Ad26.COV2.S COVID-19 vaccine or a placebo.

This chain's CDR3 is CASSLSLSYGEAFF. The DNA of the CDR3 is TGTGCCAGTAGTCTAAGCCTCTCGTATGGGGAAGCTTTCTTT. The rearrangement links TRBV19 to TRBJ1-1, with D unresolved. The CDR3 covers 14 residues. CDR1 is LNHDA, CDR2 SQIVND, per germline (reference sequence). Trimming pared 5 bases from V and 8 bases from J, leaving 18 bases between.